These 28 T cell receptor beta chains share one sample of origin, sequenced in a study of CD8 T cells in Susac syndrome. An amount of RNA that ranged from 0.5 to 1 ug was reverse transcribed with random hexamers. TCRdb processed the immunoSEQ multiplex PCR reads anew with MiXCR; each CDR3 protein has one entry. The sample includes around 100,000 distinct CDR3 sequences, approximately 95% of them seen just once. Sequenced: CD8+ T cells from PBMCs. The receptors here all came from a human donor with Susac syndrome.

The chain employs TRBV9 and TRBJ2-5, with D maybe TRBD2 (6 bases). CDR1 is SGDLS and CDR2 is YYNGEE in the germline V gene. This CDR3 has 17 amino acids. Trimming took 7 bases from V and 2 from J, leaving 24 bases between them. The CDR3, as DNA: TGTGCCAGCCAGCGCGGAGGGACGTCGGGACCTCAAGAGACCCAGTACTTC. Encoded protein: CASQRGGTSGPQETQYF.

This clonotype was seen only once. The chain has TRBV20-1 and TRBJ2-1; the match to TRBD1 covers 10 bases. The CDR3 extends over 15 amino acids. Trimming at V came to 6 bases and at J to 6 bases, leaving 11 bases not matched to a gene. The germline V gene encodes CDR1 DFQATT and CDR2 SNEGSKA (reference sequence). CDR3 sequence: CSAPGQGRFSNEQFF. The DNA for the CDR3 is TGCAGTGCCCCGGGACAGGGGCGATTCAGCAATGAGCAGTTCTTC.

V gene TRBV3-1 combines with J gene TRBJ2-1, with 7 positions matching TRBD2. Per the germline V gene, CDR1 is LGHDT and CDR2 is YNNKEL (reference sequence). The junction had 8 bases not matched to a gene; V was cut back by 4 bases and J by 2 bases. CDR3 length: 16 amino acids. DNA of the CDR3: TGTGCCAGCAGCCGTCTGGCGGGAGAGCCCTACAATGAGCAGTTCTTC. It is translated as CASSRLAGEPYNEQFF.

The CDR3 region is CATSRTGGEETQYF. In DNA form, the CDR3 reads TGTGCCACCAGTCGGACAGGGGGCGAAGAGACCCAGTACTTC. The rearrangement links TRBV24-1 to TRBJ2-5; 11 positions match TRBD1. The CDR3 runs 14 residues. CDR1 and CDR2 from the germline V gene are KGHDR and SFDVKD. Trimming removed 6 bases from V and 3 bases from J; junction bases left unmatched: 2.

This rearrangement joins TRBV9 to TRBJ1-2; 8 nucleotides match TRBD1. V trimming: 3 bases; J trimming: 8 bases; junction bases outside the gene matches: 18. The germline V gene has CDR1 SGDLS and CDR2 YYNGEE. CDR3 size: 17 residues. CDR3 amino acids: CASSASWGGTGRFGYTF. CDR3 bases: TGTGCCAGCAGCGCCAGTTGGGGAGGGACAGGCCGTTTCGGCTACACCTTC.

The chain recombines TRBV4-2 with TRBJ1-4; the D is unclear. Germline CDR1 is LGHNA and CDR2 is YNFKEQ. This CDR3 spans 15 amino acids. V was clipped by 0 bases and J by 8 bases, with 13 bases between them. CDR3 nucleotides: TGTGCCAGCAGCCAAGAACCGTCCGTGGGGGAAAAACTGTTTTTT. As protein: CASSQEPSVGEKLFF.

The chain joins TRBV18 to TRBJ1-2, with D maybe TRBD1 (5 bases). The V gene lost 3 bases and the J gene lost 2 bases, with 10 bases spanning the gap. The CDR3 is made up of 14 amino acids. Germline loops: CDR1 KGHSH, CDR2 LQKENI. CDR3 DNA: TGTGCCAGCTCACCGAGGGGACCAAACTATGGCTACACCTTC. This codes for CASSPRGPNYGYTF. The complete variable domain, with remaining parts taken from reference TRBV18 and TRBJ1-2, reads NAGVMQNPRHLVRRRGQEARLRCSPMKGHSHVYWYRQLPEEGLKFMVYLQKENIIDESGMPKERFSAEFPKEGPSILRIQQVVRGDSAAYFCASSPRGPNYGYTFGSGTRLTVV.

The chain is built from TRBV5-6 and TRBJ2-7; D gene ambiguous. The germline V and J ends were trimmed by 0 bases and 3 bases, with 10 bases remaining between them. Germline loops: CDR1 SGHDT, CDR2 YYEEEE. CDR3 length equals 14 residues. The CDR3 here is CASSLVRRNYEQYF. CDR3 sequence (DNA): TGTGCCAGCAGCTTGGTTCGCAGGAACTACGAGCAGTACTTC.

This clonotype was recorded once. The chain is built from TRBV7-9 and TRBJ1-2; TRBD1 aligns across 10 bases. Germline assignment: CDR1 SEHNR and CDR2 FQNEAQ (reference sequence). The junction had 8 bases not matched to a gene; V was cut back by 4 bases and J by 6 bases. The CDR3 extends over 15 amino acids. Here the CDR3 DNA reads TGTGCCAGCAGCTCATCTCGAGGACAGGGGGATGGCTACACCTTC. Protein: CASSSSRGQGDGYTF.

The CDR3: CASRSSGGGSYNEQFF. CDR3 sequence (DNA): TGTGCCAGCAGGTCTAGCGGGGGGGGATCCTACAATGAGCAGTTCTTC. The chain links TRBV6-1 to TRBJ2-1, with 12 bases matching TRBD2. V shed 6 bases and J 1 base; nucleotides not matched to a gene: 4. Germline CDR1 MNHNS, CDR2 SASEGT. This CDR3 is 16 amino acids long.

The DNA of the CDR3 is TGCAGCGTTGAAGAGCGGGGGTCCTACGAGCAGTACTTC. It is translated as CSVEERGSYEQYF. The chain employs TRBV29-1 and TRBJ2-7; 7 bases align to TRBD2. Per germline, CDR1 SQVTM and CDR2 ANQGSEA. With 0 bases clipped from V and 1 base from J, the junction kept 0 bases outside the gene matches. The CDR3 spans 13 residues.

This clonotype was counted once. The V and J genes are TRBV29-1 and TRBJ2-7; 9 bases agree with TRBD1. The CDR3 sequence is 12 residues long. V was pared by 7 bases and J by 0 bases, with 1 base of the junction left unmatched. Germline V gene sequence: CDR1 SQVTM, CDR2 ANQGSEA. The CDR3 nucleotides read TGCAGCGGACAGGGGGACTCCTACGAGCAGTACTTC. Protein: CSGQGDSYEQYF.

V is TRBV5-4 and J is TRBJ1-1; D uncertain. V dropped 5 bases and J dropped 1 base, with 9 bases sitting between them. The CDR3 extends over 13 amino acids. Germline CDR1 and CDR2: SGHNT and YYREEE (reference sequence). The CDR3 here is CASRHIPNTEAFF. CDR3 DNA: TGTGCCAGCAGACATATACCGAACACTGAAGCTTTCTTT. The entire variable domain, with the rest obtained from reference TRBV5-4 and TRBJ1-1, is as follows: ETGVTQSPTHLIKTRGQQVTLRCSSQSGHNTVSWYQQALGQGPQFIFQYYREEENGRGNFPPRFSGLQFPNYSSELNVNALELDDSALYLCASRHIPNTEAFFGQGTRLTVV.

V gene TRBV19 combines with J gene TRBJ2-1, with 8 bases lining up with TRBD2. Trimming took 3 bases from V and 6 from J; bases not matched to a gene: 7. This CDR3 is built from 15 residues. The germline V gene has CDR1 LNHDA and CDR2 SQIVND (reference sequence). The CDR3 bases are TGTGCCAGTAGTATGGGACTAGGTCTAGGCAATGAGCAGTTCTTC. Translating it yields CASSMGLGLGNEQFF.

The gene calls are TRBV9 and TRBJ2-5; D is perhaps TRBD2 (6 bases). V gave up 7 bases and J gave up 5 bases, with 12 bases separating them. In germline, CDR1 is SGDLS, CDR2 YYNGEE. The CDR3 is 12 amino acids. Here the CDR3 reads CASGDWGETQYF. CDR3 nucleotide sequence: TGTGCCAGCGGGGACTGGGGGGAGACCCAGTACTTC.

This chain connects TRBV29-1 to TRBJ2-3; 8 nucleotides line up with TRBD1. Trimming removed 7 bases from V and 4 bases from J; junction bases left unmatched: 4. Germline V gives CDR1 SQVTM, CDR2 ANQGSEA. The CDR3 consists of 12 residues. Written as DNA, the CDR3 is TGCAGCGCCGCGACAGGGGCAGATACGCAGTATTTT. Translated: CSAATGADTQYF.

This clonotype was found once. This sequence joins TRBV5-1 and TRBJ2-2, with 8 positions matching TRBD1. Unmatched junction bases numbered 5, after V lost 4 bases and J lost 6 bases. CDR3 length equals 14 residues. Per the germline V gene, CDR1 is SGHRS and CDR2 is YFSETQ. As DNA, the CDR3 is TGCGCCAGCAGCCTGACAGGGGTGGCCGGGGAGCTGTTTTTT. Its protein product is CASSLTGVAGELFF. Using reference TRBV5-1 and TRBJ2-2 for the parts outside the CDR3, the full variable domain is KAGVTQTPRYLIKTRGQQVTLSCSPISGHRSVSWYQQTPGQGLQFLFEYFSETQRNKGNFPGRFSGRQFSNSRSEMNVSTLELGDSALYLCASSLTGVAGELFFGEGSRLTVL.

CDR3 sequence (DNA): TGTGCCAGCAGCTTGGAGCAGATGGGGACTAATGAGCAGTTCTTC. It is translated as CASSLEQMGTNEQFF. The rearrangement uses TRBV5-6 and TRBJ2-1, with D maybe TRBD2 (6 bases). This CDR3 region has 15 residues. The ends were cut back, 0 bases at V and 7 bases at J, with 14 bases in the middle. CDR1 and CDR2 from the germline V gene are SGHDT and YYEEEE.

The chain links TRBV7-3 to TRBJ2-1; D unclear. The CDR3 totals 16 residues. V gave up 5 bases and J gave up 0 bases, with 14 bases separating them. CDR1 and CDR2 (germline): SGHTA, FQGTGA. CDR3 sequence reads: CASSPILASSYNEQFF. In DNA form, the CDR3 reads TGTGCCAGCAGCCCCATTCTGGCGAGCTCCTACAATGAGCAGTTCTTC.

This chain uses TRBV4-1 with TRBJ1-2; 7 bases map to TRBD1. Germline V lookup: CDR1 MGHRA, CDR2 YSYEKL. This CDR3 is 15 amino acids long. The ends lost 4 bases at V and 4 bases at J; junction bases unmatched: 9. The CDR3 nucleotides read TGCGCCAGCAGCCTTGACAGGGTTGATGTCTATGGCTACACCTTC. This encodes CASSLDRVDVYGYTF.

The rearrangement links TRBV5-4 to TRBJ1-1, with 7 bases aligning to TRBD1. J gave up 4 bases and V 9 bases, and 12 bases lay outside the gene matches. Germline V gene sequence: CDR1 SGHNT, CDR2 YYREEE (reference sequence). The CDR3 is 14 amino acids. This CDR3 reads CAIGTEGATTEAFF. The CDR3, as DNA: TGTGCCATCGGGACAGAGGGGGCGACCACTGAAGCTTTCTTT.

This chain joins TRBV4-1 and TRBJ1-2; TRBD1 aligns across 10 bases. This CDR3 has 16 residues. CDR1 is MGHRA, CDR2 YSYEKL, per germline. J was trimmed by 7 bases and V by 4 bases; bases with no gene match: 12. The CDR3 coding sequence is TGCGCCAGCAGCCGCGCGGGGGGACAGGGGTTCGGTGGCTACACCTTC. Translated: CASSRAGGQGFGGYTF.

The V call is TRBV5-4, the J call TRBJ2-1; 7 bases fit TRBD2. V dropped 4 bases and J dropped 5; count of bases not matched to a gene: 9. Germline V gives CDR1 SGHNT, CDR2 YYREEE (reference sequence). This CDR3 is built from 15 residues. The CDR3 DNA follows: TGTGCCAGCAGCCCGCCGGGTAGCGGGCACAATGAGCAGTTCTTC. Translating gives CASSPPGSGHNEQFF.

The chain employs TRBV2 and TRBJ2-6, with a possible D match to TRBD1 (5 bases). In germline, CDR1 is SNHLY, CDR2 FYNNEI. Trimming shortened V by 10 bases and J by 0 bases, and 16 bases separated the two germline ends. The CDR3 covers 16 residues. CDR3 nucleotides: TGTGCCACCGAAGACAGTGGGTACTCTGGGGCCAACGTCCTGACTTTC. Its translation is CATEDSGYSGANVLTF.

The chain recombines TRBV12-3 or TRBV12-4 with TRBJ2-1; 13 bases line up with TRBD2. The CDR3 spans 16 residues. The ends lost 4 bases at V and 4 bases at J; junction bases unmatched: 4. The CDR3 reads CASSYRTSGRYNEQFF. The CDR3 DNA reads TGTGCCAGCAGTTACAGGACTAGCGGGAGATACAATGAGCAGTTCTTC.

This chain joins TRBV20-1 and TRBJ2-7; 7 positions agree with TRBD1. Per germline, CDR1 DFQATT and CDR2 SNEGSKA (reference sequence). The V and J ends lost 0 bases and 4 bases, in that order; junction bases with no gene match: 9. The CDR3 has 15 amino acids. The CDR3, as DNA: TGCAGTGCTAGAGATCTCGGGACAGAACTTTACGAGCAGTACTTC. Translated: CSARDLGTELYEQYF.

This chain connects TRBV5-1 to TRBJ2-3; 9 positions match TRBD1. Germline CDR1 SGHRS, CDR2 YFSETQ. This CDR3 is 15 amino acids long. With 5 bases clipped from V and 2 bases from J, the junction kept 6 bases outside the gene matches. The CDR3 DNA is TGCGCCAGCAGTCCTACAGGGGGCCTCACAGATACGCAGTATTTT. This sequence encodes CASSPTGGLTDTQYF.

CDR3 protein: CASSPAYNAYEQYF. The CDR3 DNA follows: TGTGCCAGCAGCCCCGCTTATAACGCCTACGAGCAGTACTTC. The rearrangement uses TRBV7-9 and TRBJ2-7; no firm D call. This CDR3 is built from 14 residues. The V end was cut by 5 bases, the J end by 2 bases, with 13 bases between. In germline, CDR1 is SEHNR, CDR2 FQNEAQ (reference sequence).